This T cell receptor (beta chain) was profiled in a study of siplizumab effects on memory and regulatory T cells. Overall study findings and caveats: Unstimulated subsets accounted for the mapping of only a minor share of the clones that were alloreactive.

Produced via immunoSEQ multiplex PCR; TCRdb's table is partial and in-frame only. This repertoire shows around 100,000 clones, about 90% found once; its top ten account for approximately 2.7%. The CDR3 covers 15 residues. Unmatched junction bases numbered 4, after V lost 0 bases and J lost 6 bases. CDR1 is SGHRS, CDR2 YFSETQ, per germline. On this clone: Its antigen is unidentified.

The chain recombines TRBV5-1 with TRBJ1-5, with 9 bases matching TRBD1. The receptor was derived from a human donor in good health. Some clones in this sample may be carry-over from other donors' samples. The sequenced material came from CD4+ T cells sorted from blood. Written as DNA, the CDR3 is TGCGCCAGCAGCTTGGGGACAGGGGAAAGTCAGCCCCAGCATTTT. The encoded protein is CASSLGTGESQPQHF.